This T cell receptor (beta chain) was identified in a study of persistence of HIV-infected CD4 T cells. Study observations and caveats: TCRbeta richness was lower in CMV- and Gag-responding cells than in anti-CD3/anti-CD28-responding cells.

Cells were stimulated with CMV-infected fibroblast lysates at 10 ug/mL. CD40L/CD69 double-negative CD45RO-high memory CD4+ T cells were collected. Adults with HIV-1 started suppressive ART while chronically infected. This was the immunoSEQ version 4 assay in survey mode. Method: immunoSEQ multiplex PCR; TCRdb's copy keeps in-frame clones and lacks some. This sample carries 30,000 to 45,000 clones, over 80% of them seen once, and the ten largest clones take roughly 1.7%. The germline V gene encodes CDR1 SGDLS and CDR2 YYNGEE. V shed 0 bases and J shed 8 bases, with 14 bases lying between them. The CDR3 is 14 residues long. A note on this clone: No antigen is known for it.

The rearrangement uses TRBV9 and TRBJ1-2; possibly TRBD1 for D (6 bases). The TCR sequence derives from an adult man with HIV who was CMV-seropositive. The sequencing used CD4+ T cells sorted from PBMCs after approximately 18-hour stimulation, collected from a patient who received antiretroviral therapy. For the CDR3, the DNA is TGTGCCAGCAGCGTAGAGGACAGCTGGGTGGGCTACACCTTC. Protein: CASSVEDSWVGYTF.